This is a list of T cell receptor beta chains from one sample in a study of T-cell memory formation after mild COVID-19. TCRdb itself ran the 5' RACE reads through MiXCR, one entry per CDR3 protein. The data contain 400,000 to 550,000 distinct CDR3 sequences, about 23% of them singletons. The sequenced sample was PBMCs or a T cell subset sorted from them (not recorded which). These TCRs come from an adult woman who had mild COVID-19 (a few samples of this study predate the infection). Cell type and time point are not known. CDR3s include the opening cysteine and the closing phenylalanine or tryptophan. A D gene is named only where the DNA matches it firmly. Size tells how often a clone was seen (once, few, many) or the class of an expanded clone, and some rows leave it out.

DNA | CDR3 | size | J | D | V
TGTGCCAGCAGGAGAGTAGGGGCGGGCTCCACCTACGAGCAGTACTTC | CASRRVGAGSTYEQYF | . | TRBJ2-7 | . | TRBV4-2
TGTGCCAGCAGGAATACAGGAACGGGGGAGCAGTACTTC | CASRNTGTGEQYF | . | TRBJ2-7 | . | TRBV6-6
TGTGCCAGCAGTTACGCGCCAGGTAGCAATCAGCCCCAGCATTTT | CASSYAPGSNQPQHF | . | TRBJ1-5 | . | TRBV6-5
TGTGCCAGCAGTTTAGTTGGCAGCTACACTGAAGCTTTCTTT | CASSLVGSYTEAFF | . | TRBJ1-1 | . | TRBV12-3/TRBV12-4
TGTGCCAGCAGCTTCGACCTGGGTTCCTACGAGCAGTACTTC | CASSFDLGSYEQYF | . | TRBJ2-7 | . | TRBV12-3/TRBV12-4
TGTGCCACCAGCAGCCAGGGCAATTCACCCCTCCACTTT | CATSSQGNSPLHF | . | TRBJ1-6 | . | TRBV15
TGTGCCAGCGCTCAGCGGAACACAGATACGCAGTATTTT | CASAQRNTDTQYF | . | TRBJ2-3 | . | TRBV7-9
TGTGCCAGCAGCTTAGCGGCAGGGGATGGGGAGACCCAGTACTTC | CASSLAAGDGETQYF | many | TRBJ2-5 | . | TRBV7-2
TGTGCCAGCAGCACGGGCCCGAACACTGAAGCTTTCTTT | CASSTGPNTEAFF | few | TRBJ1-1 | . | TRBV7-9
TGTGCCAGCAGCAACCGACAGGGTGGGACCGGGGAGCTGTTTTTT | CASSNRQGGTGELFF | . | TRBJ2-2 | TRBD1 | TRBV7-2
TGTGCCAGCAGTGAAACGGGAAGGGGAACAGATACGCAGTATTTT | CASSETGRGTDTQYF | . | TRBJ2-3 | . | TRBV25-1
TGTGCCAGCAGGAGGGACTCTGCTAACAATGAGCAGTTCTTC | CASRRDSANNEQFF | . | TRBJ2-1 | . | TRBV6-5
TGTGCCAGCAGCCTCGGTGGGGGCGGGGACGCAGATACGCAGTATTTT | CASSLGGGGDADTQYF | . | TRBJ2-3 | . | TRBV5-8
TGTGCCAGCAGCCAAGGGCGGAGCACTGAAGCTTTCTTT | CASSQGRSTEAFF | few | TRBJ1-1 | . | TRBV4-2
TGCGCCAGCAGCTTGTCGGGGGTTGAAAATCAGCCCCAGCATTTT | CASSLSGVENQPQHF | few | TRBJ1-5 | . | TRBV5-1
TGTGCCACCAGTGAAAGGGGACGAGAGACCCAGTACTTC | CATSERGRETQYF | . | TRBJ2-5 | . | TRBV24-1
TGTGCCACCAGCAGAGATCAAGCCAGCCCGAACACCGGGGAGCTGTTTTTT | CATSRDQASPNTGELFF | medium-sized | TRBJ2-2 | . | TRBV15
TGTGCCAGCAGCTTGGTGGATCGTCCCCTCTCCTACGAGCAGTACTTC | CASSLVDRPLSYEQYF | . | TRBJ2-7 | . | TRBV5-6
TGTGCCAGCAGCACGCCGAGAGTGAGGGATGAGCAGTTCTTC | CASSTPRVRDEQFF | . | TRBJ2-1 | . | TRBV11-2
TGTGCCAGCAGCCCACAGCGGGGGTCTCAAGAGACCCAGTACTTC | CASSPQRGSQETQYF | . | TRBJ2-5 | TRBD2 | TRBV7-2
TGTGCCAGCAGCTTACTAGCGGGGACCACAGATACGCAGTATTTT | CASSLLAGTTDTQYF | . | TRBJ2-3 | TRBD2 | TRBV7-6
TGTGCCTGGAAGGGCTCTGGAAACACCATATATTTT | CAWKGSGNTIYF | . | TRBJ1-3 | . | TRBV30
TGTGCCAGCAGTTACTCGAGAGAGAACACTGAAGCTTTCTTT | CASSYSRENTEAFF | few | TRBJ1-1 | . | TRBV6-5
TGCAGTGCTCGGTTGACCGGGACAGGGGTTAACTATGGCTACACCTTC | CSARLTGTGVNYGYTF | . | TRBJ1-2 | TRBD1 | TRBV20-1
TGCAGTGCTAGAGGAGCCCAAGAGACCCAGTACTTC | CSARGAQETQYF | few | TRBJ2-5 | . | TRBV20-1
TGCAGCGTCCGGGACAGGGCGGTTGACTATGGCTACACCTTC | CSVRDRAVDYGYTF | . | TRBJ1-2 | TRBD1 | TRBV29-1
TGTGCCAGCAGCTCTCAGGGGGGGAGGAATGTCAATGAGCAGTTCTTC | CASSSQGGRNVNEQFF | . | TRBJ2-1 | . | TRBV5-6
TGTGCCTGGATGGGGGATACGCAGTATTTT | CAWMGDTQYF | few | TRBJ2-3 | . | TRBV30
TGTGCCAGCAGTCCCGATTGGAACGCTTACGAGCAGTACTTC | CASSPDWNAYEQYF | few | TRBJ2-7 | . | TRBV27
TGTGCCAGCAGCTCCCAGTTTAACACTGAAGCTTTCTTT | CASSSQFNTEAFF | . | TRBJ1-1 | . | TRBV7-6
TGCGCCAGCAGCCCCGAGACAGGCAGCTCTGGAAACACCATATATTTT | CASSPETGSSGNTIYF | . | TRBJ1-3 | . | TRBV5-1
TGTGCCACCAGCAGGGAGGGACAGGGGGTCCCTGAAGCTTTCTTT | CATSREGQGVPEAFF | . | TRBJ1-1 | TRBD1 | TRBV15
TGTGCCAGCAGCTTAAGAAAACAGTCCGTCCGCACAGATACGCAGTATTTT | CASSLRKQSVRTDTQYF | once | TRBJ2-3 | . | TRBV7-8
TGTGCCAGCAGCGAGCGGGGCGCTAGCACAGATACGCAGTATTTT | CASSERGASTDTQYF | . | TRBJ2-3 | TRBD2 | TRBV6-5
TGTGCCAGCAGCTTAGCGGGTAGCGGGGCCTACAATGAGCAGTTCTTC | CASSLAGSGAYNEQFF | . | TRBJ2-1 | TRBD2 | TRBV7-8
TGTGCCAGCGCCAATAGCGGGGGGGCAGATACGCAGTATTTT | CASANSGGADTQYF | . | TRBJ2-3 | TRBD2 | TRBV6-4
TGCAGTGCTCACACTAGCGGGAGAACAAAGACCCAGTACTTC | CSAHTSGRTKTQYF | . | TRBJ2-5 | TRBD2 | TRBV20-1
TGTGCCAGCAGCCAGACAGGGGGCCCTCCAGATACGCAGTATTTT | CASSQTGGPPDTQYF | . | TRBJ2-3 | TRBD1 | TRBV5-6
TGTGCCAGCAGCGGGGACAGGGTCTACGAGCAGTACTTC | CASSGDRVYEQYF | few | TRBJ2-7 | TRBD1 | TRBV7-9
TGTGCCAGCAGCCGGGACAGCGAAGCTTTCTTT | CASSRDSEAFF | few | TRBJ1-1 | TRBD1 | TRBV7-9
TGTGCCAGCAGTCATCGGGACATATCCCAGCCCCAGCATTTT | CASSHRDISQPQHF | . | TRBJ1-5 | . | TRBV12-3/TRBV12-4
TGCGCCAGCAGCCCACGGCCGACAGGGGCCTATGGCTACACCTTC | CASSPRPTGAYGYTF | . | TRBJ1-2 | TRBD1 | TRBV5-1
TGTGCCACCAGCCCAGGGGGCCCCTTTGGCAATCAGCCCCAGCATTTT | CATSPGGPFGNQPQHF | . | TRBJ1-5 | TRBD1 | TRBV24-1
TGTGCCAGCGGGAGGAGGGGGCGCGTCCCGGAGACCCAGTACTTC | CASGRRGRVPETQYF | few | TRBJ2-5 | . | TRBV7-2
TGTGCCAGCAGCTTAGAAGTGGGGATAGTGTCCTACGAGCAGTACTTC | CASSLEVGIVSYEQYF | . | TRBJ2-7 | . | TRBV7-9
TGTGCCAGCAGCCTGCGGGGTGGCGGCCGCTCCTACGAGCAGTACTTC | CASSLRGGGRSYEQYF | . | TRBJ2-7 | . | TRBV5-6
TGTGCCAGCAGCAAGAAGCGACAGGGGAAGACAGATACGCAGTATTTT | CASSKKRQGKTDTQYF | . | TRBJ2-3 | TRBD1 | TRBV3-1
TGTGCCACCAGTGATCTCAGCGGGGGGCGTACCGGGGAGCTGTTTTTT | CATSDLSGGRTGELFF | few | TRBJ2-2 | TRBD2 | TRBV24-1
TGTGCCATCAGTGAGGCTTCCGGGAAAAGGGTCAATGGCTACACCTTC | CAISEASGKRVNGYTF | once | TRBJ1-2 | . | TRBV10-3
TGTGCCACCAGTGATCTAGGGCCCGAACAGGGAAGTGAGCAGTTCTTC | CATSDLGPEQGSEQFF | few | TRBJ2-1 | . | TRBV24-1
TGTGCCAGCAATGAGAGGGGAAACTATGGCTACACCTTC | CASNERGNYGYTF | . | TRBJ1-2 | . | TRBV6-1
TGCAGCGTTGGAGGAACGGGGCCTTGGAGGGGGTACACTGAAGCTTTCTTT | CSVGGTGPWRGYTEAFF | few | TRBJ1-1 | . | TRBV29-1